Listed below are T cell receptor beta chains from one sample, sequenced in a study of patients and donors after allogeneic stem cell transplantation. MiXCR was run by TCRdb on the RT-PCR reads, yielding one entry per CDR3 protein. Here the sample spans approximately 200,000 distinct CDR3 sequences, roughly 40% being singletons. The source material was blood, either unsorted or a sorted T cell fraction (not recorded which). The receptors come from a human donor who was either an allogeneic HSCT recipient or a stem cell or donor lymphocyte infusion donor (not recorded which). It is not recorded whose cells these are; they may come from a transplant donor. Each CDR3 is given with its conserved first and last residue. The order of the fields is V gene, CDR3 length, J gene, CDR3 protein.

V: TRBV5-1
length: 16
J: TRBJ2-3
CDR3: CASSLRYWGTHRTQYF

V: TRBV12-3/TRBV12-4
length: 16
J: TRBJ1-5
CDR3: CASSSTDRANDQPQHF

V: TRBV20-1
length: 16
J: TRBJ2-1
CDR3: CSARDRRGSSYNEQFF

V: TRBV9
length: 14
J: TRBJ1-4
CDR3: CASSAPVFGEKLFF

V: TRBV15
length: 15
J: TRBJ1-2
CDR3: CATSLLTGDNYGYTF

V: TRBV12-3/TRBV12-4
length: 13
J: TRBJ2-1
CDR3: CASRSGGYNEQFF

V: TRBV28
length: 13
J: TRBJ1-5
CDR3: CATSPGTGLAQHF

V: TRBV20-1
length: 15
J: TRBJ2-2
CDR3: CSARDWRGSSRELFF

V: TRBV4-3
length: 15
J: TRBJ1-4
CDR3: CASSQYRVLNEKLFF

V: TRBV3-1
length: 13
J: TRBJ1-2
CDR3: CASSQVDAYGYTF

V: TRBV5-1
length: 15
J: TRBJ2-1
CDR3: CASSLDLARSNEQFF

V: TRBV9
length: 14
J: TRBJ1-5
CDR3: CASRHRGHHQPQHF

V: TRBV5-8
length: 14
J: TRBJ2-7
CDR3: CASSKRSLLYEQYF

V: TRBV11-3
length: 14
J: TRBJ2-1
CDR3: CASSSGQVYNEQFF

V: TRBV27
length: 15
J: TRBJ1-5
CDR3: CASSSGQGLQQPQHF

V: TRBV6-4
length: 17
J: TRBJ1-2
CDR3: CASKAGQGAHDNYGYTF

V: TRBV11-2
length: 18
J: TRBJ2-2
CDR3: CASSFLRAGVGNTGELFF

V: TRBV5-1
length: 13
J: TRBJ1-2
CDR3: CASSLQGQFDYTF

V: TRBV12-3/TRBV12-4
length: 15
J: TRBJ2-1
CDR3: CASTTDRGLVNEQFF

V: TRBV6-2/TRBV6-3
length: 15
J: TRBJ1-6
CDR3: CASSLMDGDFSPLHF

V: TRBV25-1
length: 15
J: TRBJ1-2
CDR3: CASRTGTGPDYGYTF

V: TRBV5-6
length: 13
J: TRBJ2-1
CDR3: CASSLGTGGEQFF

V: TRBV27
length: 15
J: TRBJ2-2
CDR3: CASRLAGEHTGELFF

V: TRBV5-1
length: 14
J: TRBJ2-1
CDR3: CASGRREGANEQFF

V: TRBV12-3/TRBV12-4
length: 14
J: TRBJ2-3
CDR3: CASSTEGTRHTQYF

V: TRBV2
length: 13
J: TRBJ1-1
CDR3: CASSERSNTEAFF

V: TRBV19
length: 16
J: TRBJ1-2
CDR3: CASSIVVTKRTYGYTF

V: TRBV7-8
length: 14
J: TRBJ2-1
CDR3: CASSPSGRGNEQFF

V: TRBV5-5
length: 15
J: TRBJ1-1
CDR3: CASSLELGSYTEAFF

V: TRBV7-2
length: 15
J: TRBJ1-1
CDR3: CASSLVTGTNTEAFF

V: TRBV4-3
length: 14
J: TRBJ2-1
CDR3: CASSRTSAYNEQFF

V: TRBV20-1
length: 17
J: TRBJ1-1
CDR3: CSARDLTGAFVSSAAFF

V: TRBV2
length: 10
J: TRBJ2-1
CDR3: CASSVGEQFF

V: TRBV4-3
length: 17
J: TRBJ2-2
CDR3: CASSQGIDSTNTGELFF

V: TRBV12-3/TRBV12-4
length: 16
J: TRBJ2-7
CDR3: CASSLPPLAGVLEQYF

V: TRBV25-1
length: 12
J: TRBJ1-5
CDR3: CASSESGQPQHF

V: TRBV5-8
length: 12
J: TRBJ1-2
CDR3: CASSWTDLHYTF

V: TRBV12-3/TRBV12-4
length: 12
J: TRBJ2-7
CDR3: CASSLRAYEQYF

V: TRBV12-3/TRBV12-4
length: 13
J: TRBJ1-1
CDR3: CASTRGGNTEAFF

V: TRBV30
length: 15
J: TRBJ1-5
CDR3: CAWRDRGQGNQPQHF

V: TRBV3-1
length: 16
J: TRBJ2-1
CDR3: CASSQEPSGWYNEQFF

V: TRBV10-3
length: 15
J: TRBJ1-1
CDR3: CAANEFLRANTEAFF

V: TRBV6-5
length: 19
J: TRBJ2-1
CDR3: CASSYSKLGKGTSYNEQFF

V: TRBV28
length: 18
J: TRBJ1-5
CDR3: CASSLWKGFGDGNQPQHF

V: TRBV5-1
length: 19
J: TRBJ2-3
CDR3: CASSPLGSGLAGSTDTQYF

V: TRBV4-2
length: 18
J: TRBJ1-6
CDR3: CASSQDWQVGESNSPLHF

V: TRBV12-3/TRBV12-4
length: 15
J: TRBJ2-7
CDR3: CASSLAGGGHYEQYF

V: TRBV28
length: 15
J: TRBJ2-7
CDR3: CATSTSGTGPYEQYF

V: TRBV27
length: 13
J: TRBJ2-5
CDR3: CASSLQGVETQYF